The 2 T cell receptor beta chains listed next were all sequenced from one sample in a study of T-cell memory formation after mild COVID-19. TCRdb analysed the 5' RACE reads with MiXCR anew, one entry per CDR3 protein. The repertoire holds about 200,000 distinct CDR3 sequences, with 9.5% to 10% as singletons. The sample taken for sequencing was PBMCs or a T cell subset sorted from them (not recorded which). The receptors shown here come from a man aged 18 to 29 who had mild COVID-19 (a few samples of this study predate the infection). Cell type and time point are not known.

Only a few counts were recorded for this clonotype. The J gene is TRBJ2-5, the V gene TRBV7-2; tentatively, D is TRBD1 (5 bases). CDR3 length equals 15 residues. The germline CDR1 and CDR2 sequences are SGHTA and FQGNSA. V was shortened by 4 bases and J by 5 bases, with 17 bases between the two germline ends. The CDR3, as DNA: TGTGCCAGCAGCTCTCACAGGAAAACCCGGGAGACCCAGTACTTC. It specifies CASSSHRKTRETQYF.

This chain connects TRBV13 to TRBJ2-7, with a tentative D call TRBD1 (6 bases). The V gene's germline CDR1 is PRHDT and CDR2 FYEKMQ (reference sequence). The CDR3 spans 13 residues. The ends were cut back, 5 bases at V and 9 bases at J, with 17 bases in the middle. CDR3: CASSQRTGIGQYF. CDR3 in DNA: TGTGCCAGCAGCCAACGAACAGGGATCGGGCAGTACTTC.